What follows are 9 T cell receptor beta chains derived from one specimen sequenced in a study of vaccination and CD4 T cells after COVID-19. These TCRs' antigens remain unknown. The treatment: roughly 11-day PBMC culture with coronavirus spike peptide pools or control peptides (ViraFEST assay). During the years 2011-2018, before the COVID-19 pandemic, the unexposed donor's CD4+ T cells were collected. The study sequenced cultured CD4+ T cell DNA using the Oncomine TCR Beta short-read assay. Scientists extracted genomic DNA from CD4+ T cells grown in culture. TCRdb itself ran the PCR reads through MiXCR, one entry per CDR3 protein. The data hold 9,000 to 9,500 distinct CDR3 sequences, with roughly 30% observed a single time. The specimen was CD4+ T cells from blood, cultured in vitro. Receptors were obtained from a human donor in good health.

CDR3 sequence reads: CASSLGGWAWSSYEQYF. CDR3 coding DNA: TGTGCCAGCAGTTTAGGAGGCTGGGCTTGGAGCTCCTACGAGCAGTACTTC. This chain connects TRBV28 to TRBJ2-7; D possibly corresponds to TRBD2 (5 bases). V lost 2 bases and J lost 0, with 17 bases in between. From germline, CDR1 is MDHEN and CDR2 SYDVKM. This CDR3 comprises 17 residues.

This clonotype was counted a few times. Here the CDR3 DNA reads TGTGCCAGTAGCCTTAAGTATGAGCAGTTCTTC. This gives the protein CASSLKYEQFF. This sequence joins TRBV19 and TRBJ2-1; D call uncertain. V dropped 6 bases and J dropped 8 bases, with 8 bases sitting between them. Germline CDR1 LNHDA, CDR2 SQIVND (reference sequence). This CDR3 is 11 amino acids long.

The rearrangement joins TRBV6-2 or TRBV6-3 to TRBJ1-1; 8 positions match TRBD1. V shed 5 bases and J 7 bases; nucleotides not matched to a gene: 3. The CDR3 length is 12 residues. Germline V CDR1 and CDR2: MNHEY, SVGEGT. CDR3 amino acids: CASSETGDEAFF. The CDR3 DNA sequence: TGTGCCAGCAGTGAGACAGGGGATGAAGCTTTCTTT.

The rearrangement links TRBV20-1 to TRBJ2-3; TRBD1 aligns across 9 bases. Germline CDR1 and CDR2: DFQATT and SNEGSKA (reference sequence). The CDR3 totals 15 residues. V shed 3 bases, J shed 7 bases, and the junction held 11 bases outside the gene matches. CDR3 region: CSASPRDRVKNTQYF. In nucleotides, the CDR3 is TGCAGTGCTAGTCCCCGGGACAGGGTTAAGAATACGCAGTATTTT.

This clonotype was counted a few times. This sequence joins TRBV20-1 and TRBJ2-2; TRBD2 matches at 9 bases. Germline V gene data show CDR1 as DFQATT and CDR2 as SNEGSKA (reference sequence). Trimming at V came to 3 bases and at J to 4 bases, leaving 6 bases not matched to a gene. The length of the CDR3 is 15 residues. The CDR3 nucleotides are TGCAGTGCTAGTAGGTTTAGCGGGAGCACCGGGGAGCTGTTTTTT. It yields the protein CSASRFSGSTGELFF.

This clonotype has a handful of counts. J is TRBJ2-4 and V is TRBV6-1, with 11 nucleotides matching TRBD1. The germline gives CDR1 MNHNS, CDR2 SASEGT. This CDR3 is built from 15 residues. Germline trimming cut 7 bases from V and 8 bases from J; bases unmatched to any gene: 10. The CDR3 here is CASTLGQGAGDIQYF. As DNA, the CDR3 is TGTGCCAGCACCCTAGGACAGGGGGCTGGGGACATTCAGTACTTC.

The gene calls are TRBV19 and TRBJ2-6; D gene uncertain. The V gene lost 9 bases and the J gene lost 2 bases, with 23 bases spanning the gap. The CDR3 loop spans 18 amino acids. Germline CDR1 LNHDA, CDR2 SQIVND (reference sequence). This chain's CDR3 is CASHTEGPGRPGANVLTF. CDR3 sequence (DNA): TGTGCCAGCCACACGGAAGGCCCAGGCAGGCCTGGGGCCAACGTCCTGACTTTC. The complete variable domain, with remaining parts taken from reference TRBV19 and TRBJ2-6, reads DGGITQSPKYLFRKEGQNVTLSCEQNLNHDAMYWYRQDPGQGLRLIYYSQIVNDFQKGDIAEGYSVSREKKESFPLTVTSAQKNPTAFYLCASHTEGPGRPGANVLTFGAGSRLTVL.

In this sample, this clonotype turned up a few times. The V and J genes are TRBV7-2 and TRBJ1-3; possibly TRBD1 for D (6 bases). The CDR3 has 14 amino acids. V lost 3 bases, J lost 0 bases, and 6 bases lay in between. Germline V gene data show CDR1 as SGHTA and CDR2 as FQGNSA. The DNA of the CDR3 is TGTGCCAGCAGCTTGGACAGCTCTGGAAACACCATATATTTT. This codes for CASSLDSSGNTIYF.

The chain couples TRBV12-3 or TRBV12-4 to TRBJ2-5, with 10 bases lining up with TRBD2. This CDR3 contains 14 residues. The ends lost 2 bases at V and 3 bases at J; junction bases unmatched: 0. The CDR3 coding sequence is TGTGCCAGCAGTTTAACTAGCGGGAAAGAGACCCAGTACTTC. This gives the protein CASSLTSGKETQYF.